This record looks at one TCR beta chain sequence and its context. Its antigen is currently unknown. Method: immunoSEQ multiplex PCR; TCRdb's copy keeps in-frame clones and lacks some. The data hold 65,000 or so clones, with around 93% observed a single time. The data derive from a study of CD4 T cells in relation to SARS-CoV-2 and coronaviruses. Overall study findings and caveats: Compared with monoreactive clones, crossreactive clones showed significantly weaker SARS-CoV-2 expansion. In about 65% of donors, memory CD4+ clonotypes crossrecognized SARS-CoV-2 and at least one common cold coronavirus spike.

CD4+ T cells from unexposed donors were obtained before the COVID-19 pandemic (2011-2018). The V end was cut by 5 bases, the J end by 5 bases, with 18 bases between. The germline CDR1 and CDR2 sequences are SNHLY and FYNNEI. CDR3 size: 15 residues. The chain joins TRBV2 to TRBJ1-2; possible D gene TRBD1, 6 bases. The TCR was taken from a human donor in good health. Sequencing was carried out using naive CD4+ T cells from PBMCs. Documented subset: naive CD4+ T cells isolated by negative enrichment. CDR3 sequence (DNA): TGTGCCAGCAGTTTATTAAGGACAGCCGAGTATGGCTACACCTTC. Its protein product is CASSLLRTAEYGYTF.